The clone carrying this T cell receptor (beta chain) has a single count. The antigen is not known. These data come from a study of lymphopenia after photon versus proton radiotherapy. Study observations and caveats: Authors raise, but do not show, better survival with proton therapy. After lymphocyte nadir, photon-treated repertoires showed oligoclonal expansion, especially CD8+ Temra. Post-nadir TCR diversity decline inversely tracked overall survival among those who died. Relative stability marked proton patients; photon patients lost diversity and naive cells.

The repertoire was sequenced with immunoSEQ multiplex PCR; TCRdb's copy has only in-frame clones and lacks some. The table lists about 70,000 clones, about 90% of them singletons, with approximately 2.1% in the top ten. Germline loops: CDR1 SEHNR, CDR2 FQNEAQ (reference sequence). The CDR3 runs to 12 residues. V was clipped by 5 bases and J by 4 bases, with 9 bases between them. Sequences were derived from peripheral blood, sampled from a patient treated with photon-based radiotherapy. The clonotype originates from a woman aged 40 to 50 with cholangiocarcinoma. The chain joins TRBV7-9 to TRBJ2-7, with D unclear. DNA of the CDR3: TGTGCCAGCAGCCCGGGCCGGTACGAGCAGTACTTC. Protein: CASSPGRYEQYF.